This T cell receptor beta chain was profiled in a study of identifying expanded T cells in peripheral blood. Study outcomes and limitations: Across healthy donors, higher total template counts meant significantly greater two-week count variance. Approximately 1.1 clones differed between technical replicates, versus around 16 and 19 over time.

Healthy donors had no documented immune events, such as infections, while sampled. Profiled with immunoSEQ multiplex PCR; TCRdb holds only in-frame clones, not every one. The sample yields about 63,000 clones, about 85% seen once. About this clone: The antigen is unknown.

Trimming pared 2 bases from V and 3 bases from J, leaving 8 bases between. CDR3 length: 14 residues. From germline, CDR1 is SGHTA and CDR2 FQGNSA. The receptor comes from a person aged 18-70 years in good health. Sequenced sample: blood. J is TRBJ1-3 and V is TRBV7-2; a weak D match, TRBD1 (5 bases). CDR3 region: CASSLRQGGNTIYF. The CDR3 nucleotides are TGTGCCAGCAGCTTACGGCAGGGTGGAAACACCATATATTTT.